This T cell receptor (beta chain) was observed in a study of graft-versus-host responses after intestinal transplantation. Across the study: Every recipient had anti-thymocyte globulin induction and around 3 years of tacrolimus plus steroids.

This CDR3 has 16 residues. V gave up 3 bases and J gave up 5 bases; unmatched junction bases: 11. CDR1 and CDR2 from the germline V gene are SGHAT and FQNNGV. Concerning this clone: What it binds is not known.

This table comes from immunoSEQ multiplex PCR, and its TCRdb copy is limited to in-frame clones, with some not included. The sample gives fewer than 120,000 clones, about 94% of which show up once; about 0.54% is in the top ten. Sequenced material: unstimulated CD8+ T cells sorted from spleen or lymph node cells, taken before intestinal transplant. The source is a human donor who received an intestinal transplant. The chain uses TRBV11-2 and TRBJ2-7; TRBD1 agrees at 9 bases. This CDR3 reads CASSFSLSQGADEQYF. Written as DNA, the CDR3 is TGTGCCAGCAGCTTCTCACTATCACAGGGGGCCGACGAGCAGTACTTC.